One T cell receptor (beta chain) is described in this entry. Its antigen is as yet unknown. Donors consisted of healthy bone marrow donors. The data originate from a study of cytomegalovirus exposure and HLA in healthy donors. CDR1 is SEHNR and CDR2 is FQNEAQ in the germline V gene (reference sequence). The V gene lost 0 bases and the J gene lost 7 bases, with 6 bases spanning the gap. The CDR3 is 12 residues long. Findings and caveats of the study: Reportedly, TCR beta sequences accurately predicted HLA-A and HLA-B alleles in most subjects.

PCR employed 60 Vbeta and 13 Jbeta primers. Here immunoSEQ multiplex PCR was the method, and the copy in TCRdb shows in-frame clones only, minus some. The sample lists 190,000 or so clones, about 81% seen once, with 6.5% in the top ten. The V call is TRBV7-9, the J call TRBJ1-2; D uncertain. The sequence derives from a woman between 50 and 59 years old in good health and CMV-seropositive. Sequenced material: PBMCs. CDR3 protein: CASSLAEVGYTF. Written as DNA, the CDR3 is TGTGCCAGCAGCTTAGCCGAGGTTGGCTACACCTTC.